This T cell receptor beta chain was identified in a study of response to subunit inactivated influenza vaccine. With 4 bases removed from V and 2 bases from J, the gap between germline ends came to 2 bases. CDR3 length: 11 amino acids. The germline V gene encodes CDR1 SQVTM and CDR2 ANQGSEA. MiXCR was run by TCRdb on the RT-PCR reads, yielding one entry per CDR3 protein. The table shows 150,000 to 200,000 distinct CDR3 sequences, with about 10% occurring only once. Study-level points and caveats: Few additional T cells are recruited per seasonal influenza vaccination, authors suggested.

Worth noting for this clonotype: Its antigen is undetermined.

This clonotype was sampled from a man in his fifties or sixties who received an inactivated influenza vaccine. The chain employs TRBV29-1 and TRBJ2-2; the D is unclear. This specimen consisted of CD8+ T cells sorted from PBMCs, obtained 23 months after vaccination. CDR3 sequence: CSVVNTGELFF. The CDR3 DNA reads as TGCAGCGTTGTCAACACCGGGGAGCTGTTTTTT.